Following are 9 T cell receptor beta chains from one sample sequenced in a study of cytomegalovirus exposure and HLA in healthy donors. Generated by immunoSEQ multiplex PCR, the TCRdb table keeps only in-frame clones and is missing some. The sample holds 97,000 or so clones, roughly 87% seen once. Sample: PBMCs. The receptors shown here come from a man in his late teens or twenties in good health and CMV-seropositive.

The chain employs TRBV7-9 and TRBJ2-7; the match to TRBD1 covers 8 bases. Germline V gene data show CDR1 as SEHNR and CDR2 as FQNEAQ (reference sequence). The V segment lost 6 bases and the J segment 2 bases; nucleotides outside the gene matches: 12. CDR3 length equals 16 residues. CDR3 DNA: TGTGCCAGCAGATCCTTAGGACAGGGATTAGCCTACGAGCAGTACTTC. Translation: CASRSLGQGLAYEQYF.

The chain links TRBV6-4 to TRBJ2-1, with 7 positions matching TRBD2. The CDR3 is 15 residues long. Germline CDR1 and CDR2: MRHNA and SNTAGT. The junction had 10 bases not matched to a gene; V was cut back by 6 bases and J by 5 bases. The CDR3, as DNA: TGTGCCAGCAGCGTCCGGGACTACCCGAACAATGAGCAGTTCTTC. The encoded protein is CASSVRDYPNNEQFF.

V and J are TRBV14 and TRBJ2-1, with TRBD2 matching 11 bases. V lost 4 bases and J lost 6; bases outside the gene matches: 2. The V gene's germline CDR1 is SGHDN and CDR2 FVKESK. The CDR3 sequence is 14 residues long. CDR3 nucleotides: TGTGCCAGCAGCCTACTAGCGGGAGTCAATGAGCAGTTCTTC. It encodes CASSLLAGVNEQFF.

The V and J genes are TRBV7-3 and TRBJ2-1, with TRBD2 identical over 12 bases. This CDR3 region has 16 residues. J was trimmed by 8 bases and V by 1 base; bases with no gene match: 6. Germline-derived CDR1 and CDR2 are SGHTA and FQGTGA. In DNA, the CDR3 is TGTGCCAGCAGCTTAATCCCTAGCGGGGGGGTGGATGAGCAGTTCTTC. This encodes CASSLIPSGGVDEQFF.

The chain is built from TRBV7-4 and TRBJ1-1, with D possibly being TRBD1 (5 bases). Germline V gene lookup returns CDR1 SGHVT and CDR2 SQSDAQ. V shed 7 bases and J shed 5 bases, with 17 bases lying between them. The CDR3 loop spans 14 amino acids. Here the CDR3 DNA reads TGTGCCAGCAACCCTCTGGGGGGGAGAACTGAAGCTTTCTTT. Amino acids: CASNPLGGRTEAFF.

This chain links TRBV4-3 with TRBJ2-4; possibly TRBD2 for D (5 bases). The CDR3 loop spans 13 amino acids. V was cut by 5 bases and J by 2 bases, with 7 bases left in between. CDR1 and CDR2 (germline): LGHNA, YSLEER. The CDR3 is CASSEGTKNIQYF. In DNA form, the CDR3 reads TGCGCCAGCAGCGAGGGCACCAAAAACATTCAGTACTTC.

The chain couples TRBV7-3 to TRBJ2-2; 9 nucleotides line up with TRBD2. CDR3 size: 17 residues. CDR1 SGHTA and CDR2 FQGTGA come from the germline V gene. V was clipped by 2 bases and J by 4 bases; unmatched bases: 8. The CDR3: CASSLFPSGAGTGELFF. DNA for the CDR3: TGTGCCAGCAGCTTATTCCCTAGCGGGGCGGGCACCGGGGAGCTGTTTTTT.

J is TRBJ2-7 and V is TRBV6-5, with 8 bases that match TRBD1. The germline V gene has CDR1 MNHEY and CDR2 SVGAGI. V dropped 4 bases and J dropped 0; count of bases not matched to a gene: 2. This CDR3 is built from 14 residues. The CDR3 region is CASSFDRGSYEQYF. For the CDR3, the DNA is TGTGCCAGCAGTTTCGACAGGGGCTCCTACGAGCAGTACTTC.

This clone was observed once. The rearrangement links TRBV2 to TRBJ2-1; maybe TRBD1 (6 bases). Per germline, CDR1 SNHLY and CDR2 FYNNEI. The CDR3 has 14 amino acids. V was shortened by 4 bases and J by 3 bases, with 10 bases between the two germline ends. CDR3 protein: CASSGPGHYNEQFF. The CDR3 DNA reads TGTGCCAGCAGTGGTCCGGGACACTACAATGAGCAGTTCTTC.